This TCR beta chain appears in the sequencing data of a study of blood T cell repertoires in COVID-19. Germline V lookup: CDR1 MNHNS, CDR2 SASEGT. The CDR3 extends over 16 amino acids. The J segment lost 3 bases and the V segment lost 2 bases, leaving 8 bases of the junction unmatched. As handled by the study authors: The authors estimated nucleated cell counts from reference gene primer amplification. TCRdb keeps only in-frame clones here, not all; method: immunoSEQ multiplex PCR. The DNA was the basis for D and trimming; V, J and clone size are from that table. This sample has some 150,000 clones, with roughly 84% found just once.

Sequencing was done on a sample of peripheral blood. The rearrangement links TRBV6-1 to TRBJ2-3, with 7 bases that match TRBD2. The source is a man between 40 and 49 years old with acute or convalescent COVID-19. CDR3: CASSERASGGTDTQYF. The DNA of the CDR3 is TGTGCCAGCAGTGAACGGGCTAGCGGAGGGACAGATACGCAGTATTTT.